The sequence of this T cell receptor beta chain was determined in a study of shared clonotypes between healthy human individuals. Study-level findings and limits: Of the naive CD4 clonotypes, around 4.8% were shared across a few donors.

Study donors comprised healthy, HIV-negative adults devoid of recent acute infection or vaccination. A remark on this clone: Its cognate antigen is unknown.

It was at deep level that the assay was run. In the original processing: Junction-only immunoSEQ data arrived without quality scores, meaning filtering differed. The table came from immunoSEQ multiplex PCR; TCRdb's copy has only in-frame clones and leaves some out. The V and J calls and clone size are taken from that table; D and trimming were inferred from the DNA. The sample carries about 2.3 million clones, less than 95% recorded once. This receptor was obtained from a man younger than 35 in good health. Some clones in this sample may be carry-over from other donors' samples. Material for sequencing was naive CD4+ T cells from PBMCs. Indicated subset: CD45RA+ positively selected.

The CDR3 is CASSRAPAGGDYGYTF. Here the CDR3 DNA reads TGTGCCAGCTCACGGGCCCCCGCGGGGGGTGACTATGGCTACACCTTC. The chain combines TRBV18 with TRBJ1-2; D is perhaps TRBD1 (5 bases). From germline, CDR1 is KGHSH and CDR2 LQKENI. V lost 4 bases and J lost 3, with 18 bases in between. The CDR3 has 16 residues.